These 9 T cell receptor beta chains share one sample of origin, sequenced in a study of cytomegalovirus exposure and HLA in healthy donors. The PCR was carried out with 60 Vbeta primers and 13 Jbeta primers. Profiling relied on immunoSEQ multiplex PCR, and the TCRdb table lists in-frame clones only, not all of them. The sample lists 100,000 to 150,000 clones, 75% to 85% seen once, with 2% to 3% in the top ten. Sequencing used PBMCs. The origin of the receptors is a man aged 25 to 40 in good health and CMV-seronegative.

This sequence joins TRBV28 and TRBJ2-5, with 11 bases that match TRBD1. The junction had 2 bases not matched to a gene; V was cut back by 4 bases and J by 4 bases. This CDR3 has 14 amino acids. Germline assignment: CDR1 MDHEN and CDR2 SYDVKM. This CDR3 is CASSSGQGGETQYF. CDR3 nucleotides: TGTGCCAGCAGTTCGGGACAGGGGGGAGAGACCCAGTACTTC.

This clone was detected only a few times. The chain is built from TRBV5-4 and TRBJ2-3; D ambiguous. The CDR3 is made up of 15 amino acids. Trimming took off 4 bases at V and 2 bases at J, with 14 bases between the two ends. Germline V CDR1 and CDR2: SGHNT, YYREEE (reference sequence). CDR3 nucleotides: TGTGCCAGCAGCCGTACGGCAGGTATCACAGATACGCAGTATTTT. It encodes CASSRTAGITDTQYF.

With respect to this clone: At the DNA level, this CDR3 is encoded by other sequences in the same sample as well. The J gene is TRBJ2-5, the V gene TRBV30; perhaps TRBD2 as D (5 bases). Germline values: CDR1 GTSNPN, CDR2 SVGIG (reference sequence). The V end lost 2 bases, the J end lost 4 bases, and 8 bases lay between the germline ends. There are 12 residues in the CDR3. CDR3 protein: CAWSRLAETQYF. The CDR3 nucleotides are TGTGCCTGGAGTAGGCTAGCAGAGACCCAGTACTTC.

The V gene is TRBV28, the J gene TRBJ2-2, with D uncertain. The CDR3 consists of 12 residues. Germline V gene lookup returns CDR1 MDHEN and CDR2 SYDVKM. V dropped 2 bases and J dropped 6 bases, with 4 bases sitting between them. CDR3 nucleotide sequence: TGTGCCAGCAGTTTAAGCCCCGGGGAGCTGTTTTTT. Translating it yields CASSLSPGELFF. Using reference TRBV28 and TRBJ2-2 for the parts outside the CDR3, the full variable domain is DVKVTQSSRYLVKRTGEKVFLECVQDMDHENMFWYRQDPGLGLRLIYFSYDVKMKEKGDIPEGYSVSREKKERFSLILESASTNQTSMYLCASSLSPGELFFGEGSRLTVL.

The J gene is TRBJ2-7, the V gene TRBV5-1; TRBD1 matches 7 bases. The CDR3 covers 15 residues. Germline-derived CDR1 and CDR2 are SGHRS and YFSETQ. V lost 5 bases to trimming and J lost 4 bases; unmatched junction nucleotides: 12. The CDR3 sequence is CASSFSVQGNYEQYF. The CDR3 DNA sequence: TGCGCCAGCAGTTTCAGCGTACAGGGGAATTACGAGCAGTACTTC.

The chain's CDR3 is CASKPGLTGNTIYF. The CDR3 DNA is TGTGCCAGCAAACCAGGGTTAACTGGAAACACCATATATTTT. The chain recombines TRBV6-5 with TRBJ1-3, with a weak D call TRBD1 (5 bases). The CDR3 has 14 amino acids. Germline CDR1 reads MNHEY; CDR2 reads SVGAGI. V lost 7 bases, J lost 2 bases, and 12 bases lay in between.

Note on this clone: An end of the junction does not agree with germline; a read error may underlie this. The V gene is TRBV6-5, the J gene TRBJ1-3; possible D gene TRBD1, 5 bases. CDR1 and CDR2 (germline): MNHEY, SVGAGI. The CDR3 runs 11 residues. CDR3 protein: CASSSSGKENF. CDR3 coding DNA: TGTGCCAGCAGCTCTTCAGGGAAAGAAAATTTT.

The V and J genes are TRBV27 and TRBJ1-5, with D maybe TRBD1 (5 bases). From germline, CDR1 is MNHEY and CDR2 SMNVEV (reference sequence). This CDR3 is 13 amino acids long. Trimming stripped 8 bases from V and 3 bases from J, with 11 bases between. CDR3 region: CASEKGDNQPQHF. The CDR3 DNA is TGTGCCAGCGAGAAAGGGGACAATCAGCCCCAGCATTTT.

The chain combines TRBV11-3 with TRBJ2-5; 7 bases are a match to TRBD1. V trimming: 4 bases; J trimming: 1 base; junction bases outside the gene matches: 3. This CDR3 region has 14 residues. The germline V gene encodes CDR1 SGHNT and CDR2 YENEEA. CDR3: CASSSGTAQETQYF. The CDR3, as DNA: TGTGCCAGCAGCTCGGGGACAGCCCAAGAGACCCAGTACTTC.